These 18 T cell receptor beta chains were sequenced from one sample in a study of T-cell memory formation after mild COVID-19. TCRdb passed the 5' RACE reads through MiXCR, listing each CDR3 protein once. Of a few hundred thousand distinct CDR3 sequences in the sample, 27% were seen once. Sequencing was carried out using PBMCs or a T cell subset sorted from them (not recorded which). The source of these receptors is an adult woman who had mild COVID-19 (a few samples of this study predate the infection). Cell type and time point are not known.

The rearrangement uses TRBV7-9 and TRBJ1-4, with 8 bases lining up with TRBD1. The germline V gene has CDR1 SEHNR and CDR2 FQNEAQ (reference sequence). This CDR3 contains 14 residues. V shed 5 bases, J shed 8 bases, and the junction held 7 bases outside the gene matches. The CDR3: CASSAGQGLEKLFF. Here the CDR3 DNA reads TGTGCCAGCAGCGCCGGACAGGGTTTGGAAAAACTGTTTTTT. Based on the CDR3 plus reference TRBV7-9 and TRBJ1-4, the full variable domain is DTGVSQNPRHKITKRGQNVTFRCDPISEHNRLYWYRQTLGQGPEFLTYFQNEAQLEKSRLLSDRFSAERPKGSFSTLEIQRTEQGDSAMYLCASSAGQGLEKLFFGSGTQLSVL.

The rearrangement uses TRBV11-1 and TRBJ2-7; D possibly corresponds to TRBD2 (5 bases). CDR1 is SGHAT and CDR2 is FQDESV in the germline V gene (reference sequence). The CDR3 contains 14 residues. Deletions cut 6 bases from V and 6 bases from J, with 18 bases between. The CDR3 sequence: CASSPGRRFGEQYF. In DNA form, the CDR3 reads TGTGCCAGCAGTCCCGGTCGGAGGTTTGGCGAGCAGTACTTC.

This clonotype was seen more than once but under ten times. The rearrangement links TRBV5-5 to TRBJ1-1, with D unclear. The length of the CDR3 is 11 residues. Trimming took off 0 bases at V and 4 bases at J, with 1 base between the two ends. Germline assignment: CDR1 SGHKS and CDR2 YYEKEE (reference sequence). The CDR3 bases are TGTGCCAGCAGCTTGGCCACTGAAGCTTTCTTT. Amino acid sequence: CASSLATEAFF.

This chain uses TRBV19 with TRBJ2-1; D may match TRBD1 or TRBD2 (6 bases each). The germline gives CDR1 LNHDA, CDR2 SQIVND (reference sequence). The CDR3 has 15 amino acids. Trimming removed 6 bases at V and 6 bases at J, with 18 bases between. This CDR3 is CASSLAGGGGNEQFF. The CDR3 DNA reads TGTGCCAGTAGCCTCGCCGGAGGAGGGGGCAATGAGCAGTTCTTC.

This clonotype was recorded many times. The chain carries TRBV5-1 and TRBJ2-5, with no clear D. The CDR3 spans 12 residues. The germline V gene has CDR1 SGHRS and CDR2 YFSETQ. Trimming stripped 4 bases from V and 0 bases from J, with 4 bases between. The CDR3, as DNA: TGCGCCAGCAGCACAAACCAAGAGACCCAGTACTTC. It yields the protein CASSTNQETQYF.

This CDR3 reads CASSYSKEQFF. The DNA of the CDR3 is TGTGCCAGCAGTTACTCTAAGGAGCAGTTCTTC. This chain links TRBV6-5 with TRBJ2-1; D is unclear. Germline lookup yields CDR1 MNHEY and CDR2 SVGAGI. The V end was cut by 0 bases, the J end by 10 bases, with 4 bases between. This CDR3 region has 11 residues.

The chain is built from TRBV20-1 and TRBJ2-1; perhaps TRBD2 as D (6 bases). V shed 0 bases and J shed 10 bases, with 16 bases lying between them. Germline V lookup: CDR1 DFQATT, CDR2 SNEGSKA (reference sequence). The CDR3 contains 14 residues. CDR3 in amino acids: CSARDTRGGTEQFF. In DNA, the CDR3 is TGCAGTGCTAGAGATACGCGGGGAGGTACGGAGCAGTTCTTC.

In its sample, this clonotype was seen a few times. The chain links TRBV30 to TRBJ1-6, with D possibly being TRBD1 (6 bases). Germline values: CDR1 GTSNPN, CDR2 SVGIG (reference sequence). V was clipped by 4 bases and J by 7 bases, with 20 bases between them. This CDR3 has 16 amino acids. CDR3 sequence: CAWIINAGTPNSPLHF. The CDR3 DNA follows: TGTGCCTGGATTATTAACGCCGGGACACCAAATTCACCCCTCCACTTT.

CDR3 bases: TGCGCCAGCAGCCAAGAATGGACGGGAGGAACTGAGCAGTTCTTC. Protein: CASSQEWTGGTEQFF. The V call is TRBV4-3, the J call TRBJ2-1, with TRBD2 identical over 7 bases. The V gene's germline CDR1 is LGHNA and CDR2 YSLEER. V lost 0 bases, J lost 9 bases, and 8 bases stayed unmatched. The CDR3 runs to 15 residues.

This clonotype was counted between two and nine times. The chain uses TRBV5-1 and TRBJ2-3; maybe TRBD2 (5 bases). Germline loops: CDR1 SGHRS, CDR2 YFSETQ. Trimming cost V 4 bases and J 0 bases, with 12 bases left between them. The CDR3 loop spans 15 amino acids. The CDR3 loop reads CASSGGTTSTDTQYF. For the CDR3, the DNA is TGCGCCAGCAGCGGAGGCACGACTAGCACAGATACGCAGTATTTT.

This clonotype has just a few counts. This chain links TRBV7-6 with TRBJ1-1, with 7 bases that match TRBD1. V dropped 2 bases and J dropped 5; count of bases not matched to a gene: 5. This CDR3 spans 14 amino acids. The germline V gene encodes CDR1 SGHVS and CDR2 FNYEAQ. The CDR3 sequence: CASSLNRGGTEAFF. The DNA for the CDR3 is TGTGCCAGCAGCTTAAACAGGGGAGGGACTGAAGCTTTCTTT.

J is TRBJ2-3 and V is TRBV2; perhaps TRBD2 as D (7 bases). Germline CDR1 SNHLY, CDR2 FYNNEI. CDR3 length: 15 residues. The V end was cut by 1 base, the J end by 6 bases, with 14 bases between. The CDR3 DNA is TGTGCCAGCAGTGAAGTGGGGGGGGCCCCGGATACGCAGTATTTT. It yields the protein CASSEVGGAPDTQYF.

Only a few counts were recorded for this clonotype. This chain uses TRBV29-1 with TRBJ2-3; the D is unclear. This CDR3 has 12 amino acids. Trimming shortened V by 6 bases and J by 1 base, and 8 bases separated the two germline ends. From germline, CDR1 is SQVTM and CDR2 ANQGSEA. CDR3 sequence (DNA): TGCAGCGTGCGCCGCGGCACAGATACGCAGTATTTT. Translated: CSVRRGTDTQYF.

The chain has TRBV11-3 and TRBJ1-4; no definite D call. Trimming shortened V by 3 bases and J by 5 bases, and 7 bases separated the two germline ends. Germline V gene sequence: CDR1 SGHNT, CDR2 YENEEA. The CDR3 runs to 13 residues. DNA of the CDR3: TGTGCCAGCAGCTTCGGCGGCAATGAAAAACTGTTTTTT. Translating it yields CASSFGGNEKLFF.

The chain uses TRBV11-2 and TRBJ1-1; 8 bases map to TRBD1. The trim removed 0 bases at V and 4 bases at J, leaving 7 bases unmatched. CDR3 length equals 16 residues. The germline CDR1 and CDR2 sequences are SGHAT and FQNNGV. The chain's CDR3 is CASSLDGTGGVTEAFF. Here the CDR3 DNA reads TGTGCCAGCAGCTTAGATGGGACAGGTGGAGTCACTGAAGCTTTCTTT.

The CDR3 nucleotides read TGTGCCAGCAGCGTCTTCCGGGACAGGGGTGGCGAGCAGTACTTC. Amino acids: CASSVFRDRGGEQYF. The chain has TRBV9 and TRBJ2-7; TRBD1 matches at 10 bases. This CDR3 contains 15 residues. CDR1 is SGDLS, CDR2 YYNGEE, per germline. V gave up 2 bases and J gave up 6 bases; unmatched junction bases: 8.

This clonotype occurred a few times. The chain is built from TRBV20-1 and TRBJ2-3; possible D gene TRBD1, 6 bases. This CDR3 has 12 residues. The V gene lost 5 bases and the J gene lost 5 bases, with 11 bases spanning the gap. Germline V gene sequence: CDR1 DFQATT, CDR2 SNEGSKA (reference sequence). The CDR3 sequence is CSAHIRGDTQYF. The CDR3 DNA reads as TGCAGTGCTCATATCAGGGGAGATACGCAGTATTTT.

This clonotype has more than one count but fewer than ten. V usage is TRBV11-2 and J usage is TRBJ2-1, with D perhaps TRBD2 (5 bases). The CDR3 is 14 amino acids. The V gene's germline CDR1 is SGHAT and CDR2 FQNNGV. V lost 6 bases and J lost 5, with 14 bases in between. The CDR3, as DNA: TGTGCCAGCAGGAAACCCGGGGTCGACAATGAGCAGTTCTTC. This codes for CASRKPGVDNEQFF.